This entry lists 23 T cell receptor beta chains sequenced from one sample in a study of cytomegalovirus exposure and HLA in healthy donors (dated by TCRdb to between 2016 and 2019). Library preparation was by the immunoSEQ multiplex PCR assay. For the multiplex PCR, a mixture combining 60 forward primers for TCR Vbeta segments and 13 reverse primers for TCR Jbeta segments was used. TCRdb stores this immuneACCESS table with in-frame sequences only. Part of the clones is absent; in the studies checked, under half of the shortfall reflects unresolved V genes, and no reason is known for the rest. The sample yields about 160,000 clones; over 70% were counted once. The top ten hold more than 9.5% of the sample. Sequencing input: PBMCs. These TCRs come from a man between 18 and 29 years old in good health and CMV-seropositive.

The J gene is TRBJ2-7, the V gene TRBV5-4, with 15 bases identical to TRBD2. The V segment lost 4 bases and the J segment 5 bases; nucleotides outside the gene matches: 7. The CDR3 covers 16 residues. Germline V gene lookup returns CDR1 SGHNT and CDR2 YYREEE (reference sequence). The CDR3 DNA reads as TGTGCCAGCAGCGCCGGACTAGCGGGAGGGCTTGACGAGCAGTACTTC. Translating it yields CASSAGLAGGLDEQYF.

The chain has TRBV4-1 and TRBJ2-7; 13 bases are shared with TRBD2. CDR3 size: 18 residues. Germline values: CDR1 MGHRA, CDR2 YSYEKL. Germline trimming cut 0 bases from V and 0 bases from J; bases unmatched to any gene: 5. In DNA, the CDR3 is TGCGCCAGCAGCCAAGATAAGACTAGCGGGGGGAGCTCCTACGAGCAGTACTTC. Translating it yields CASSQDKTSGGSSYEQYF.

This chain joins TRBV4-3 and TRBJ1-4, with 11 bases that match TRBD1. Germline lookup yields CDR1 LGHNA and CDR2 YSLEER. This CDR3 spans 15 amino acids. V gave up 4 bases and J gave up 7 bases; unmatched junction bases: 5. CDR3 loop: CASSRRGTGGEKLFF. The CDR3 DNA reads as TGCGCCAGCAGCCGCCGCGGGACAGGGGGTGAAAAACTGTTTTTT.

The rearrangement uses TRBV7-2 and TRBJ2-7, with D possibly TRBD1 on 6 matching bases. The V end was cut by 1 base, the J end by 1 base, with 23 bases between. CDR1 and CDR2 from the germline V gene are SGHTA and FQGNSA. The CDR3 loop spans 19 amino acids. The CDR3 DNA sequence: TGTGCCAGCAGCTTAGAACCAGGGGTGATCTCTAGATCTTCCTACGAGCAGTACTTC. Its protein product is CASSLEPGVISRSSYEQYF.

The chain employs TRBV5-1 and TRBJ2-5; TRBD1 agrees at 7 bases. V gave up 0 bases and J gave up 4 bases; unmatched junction bases: 3. Germline lookup yields CDR1 SGHRS and CDR2 YFSETQ. The CDR3 is 14 residues long. CDR3 sequence: CASSLDPGGETQYF. In nucleotides, the CDR3 is TGCGCCAGCAGCTTGGATCCAGGGGGAGAGACCCAGTACTTC. The full variable domain, completed using reference TRBV5-1 and TRBJ2-5, is KAGVTQTPRYLIKTRGQQVTLSCSPISGHRSVSWYQQTPGQGLQFLFEYFSETQRNKGNFPGRFSGRQFSNSRSEMNVSTLELGDSALYLCASSLDPGGETQYFGPGTRLLVL.

V and J are TRBV4-2 and TRBJ2-3; 8 positions agree with TRBD2. From germline, CDR1 is LGHNA and CDR2 YNFKEQ. The junction had 7 bases not matched to a gene; V was cut back by 1 base and J by 4 bases. The CDR3 extends over 16 amino acids. The CDR3 sequence is CASSQAGGGRSDTQYF. For the CDR3, the DNA is TGTGCCAGCAGCCAAGCCGGCGGGGGGCGATCAGATACGCAGTATTTT.

This clone occurred once. The gene calls are TRBV5-1 and TRBJ1-1; D may be TRBD1 (5 bases). The germline V and J ends were trimmed by 2 bases and 1 base, with 9 bases remaining between them. CDR1 is SGHRS and CDR2 is YFSETQ in the germline V gene. The CDR3 covers 14 residues. The CDR3 DNA is TGCGCCAGCAGCTTACCCGGGGGGAACACTGAAGCTTTCTTT. Translation: CASSLPGGNTEAFF.

The genes are TRBV30 and TRBJ1-6; 7 nucleotides match TRBD1. This CDR3 has 13 amino acids. V gave up 4 bases and J gave up 10 bases; unmatched junction bases: 7. Germline-derived CDR1 and CDR2 are GTSNPN and SVGIG (reference sequence). CDR3 nucleotide sequence: TGTGCCTGGACCGTGCAGGGGGGATCACCCCTCCACTTT. Protein product: CAWTVQGGSPLHF. Using reference TRBV30 and TRBJ1-6 for the parts outside the CDR3, the full variable domain is SQTIHQWPATLVQPVGSPLSLECTVEGTSNPNLYWYRQAAGRGLQLLFYSVGIGQISSEVPQNLSASRPQDRQFILSSKKLLLSDSGFYLCAWTVQGGSPLHFGNGTRLTVT.

The V call is TRBV4-2, the J call TRBJ2-7; 9 bases agree with TRBD1. Germline V gene sequence: CDR1 LGHNA, CDR2 YNFKEQ. The junction had 5 bases not matched to a gene; V was cut back by 3 bases and J by 2 bases. The CDR3 loop spans 15 amino acids. The CDR3 region is CASSQAGTGPYEQYF. CDR3 sequence (DNA): TGTGCCAGCAGCCAGGCCGGGACAGGGCCCTACGAGCAGTACTTC.

This clone was seen once. The chain links TRBV12-5 to TRBJ1-2; 9 bases align to TRBD1. Germline-derived CDR1 and CDR2 are LGHNT and FRNRAP. V was clipped by 4 bases and J by 3 bases; unmatched bases: 3. This CDR3 has 14 residues. CDR3 region: CASGWGQGDYGYTF. The CDR3 DNA reads TGTGCTAGTGGTTGGGGACAGGGCGACTATGGCTACACCTTC.

The J gene is TRBJ2-5, the V gene TRBV18; TRBD1 might be the D (5 bases). Germline CDR1 KGHSH, CDR2 LQKENI. The CDR3 is 13 residues long. The V end lost 7 bases, the J end lost 1 base, and 10 bases lay between the germline ends. The CDR3 DNA reads as TGTGCCAGCTTTATAGGGGTCCAAGAGACCCAGTACTTC. Translated: CASFIGVQETQYF. Based on the CDR3 plus reference TRBV18 and TRBJ2-5, the full variable domain is NAGVMQNPRHLVRRRGQEARLRCSPMKGHSHVYWYRQLPEEGLKFMVYLQKENIIDESGMPKERFSAEFPKEGPSILRIQQVVRGDSAAYFCASFIGVQETQYFGPGTRLLVL.

The rearrangement uses TRBV2 and TRBJ1-2, with D unclear. CDR3 length: 12 residues. Trimming took 6 bases from V and 7 from J, leaving 12 bases between them. Germline loops: CDR1 SNHLY, CDR2 FYNNEI. This CDR3 reads CASRTTGFGYTF. In DNA form, the CDR3 reads TGTGCCAGCAGAACGACCGGGTTTGGCTACACCTTC.

The table lists this clone with a few counts. The chain combines TRBV5-5 with TRBJ1-3; tentative D call: TRBD1 (6 bases). CDR3 length equals 17 residues. Germline assignment: CDR1 SGHKS and CDR2 YYEKEE (reference sequence). V lost 4 bases and J 2 bases, leaving 19 bases between the germline ends. The CDR3 is CASSPFMKGQTGNTIYF. As DNA, the CDR3 is TGTGCCAGCAGCCCCTTTATGAAGGGACAAACTGGAAACACCATATATTTT. Together with reference TRBV5-5 and TRBJ1-3, the CDR3 gives the full variable domain: DAGVTQSPTHLIKTRGQQVTLRCSPISGHKSVSWYQQVLGQGPQFIFQYYEKEERGRGNFPDRFSARQFPNYSSELNVNALLLGDSALYLCASSPFMKGQTGNTIYFGEGSWLTVV.

V gene TRBV5-1 combines with J gene TRBJ2-5; 10 nucleotides line up with TRBD2. Gene TRBJ2-7 matches the end of the DNA better, so the J call may be wrong. This CDR3 is 13 amino acids long. The germline V gene has CDR1 SGHRS and CDR2 YFSETQ. The DNA of the CDR3 is TGCGCCAGCAGCTGGACTAGCGGTAACGAGCAGTACTTC. It yields the protein CASSWTSGNEQYF.

The chain recombines TRBV15 with TRBJ2-5; TRBD1 aligns across 9 bases. The J call may be mistaken, given a closer DNA end match to TRBJ2-7. Germline V CDR1 and CDR2: LNHNV, YYDKDF (reference sequence). The CDR3 totals 15 residues. CDR3 protein: CATSRGGQGGHEQYF. CDR3 DNA: TGTGCCACCAGCAGAGGGGGACAGGGTGGCCACGAGCAGTACTTC.

This clone turned up a few times. The chain joins TRBV29-1 to TRBJ1-4, with D maybe TRBD1 (6 bases). This CDR3 region has 13 residues. V dropped 5 bases and J dropped 14 bases, with 21 bases sitting between them. Germline loops: CDR1 SQVTM, CDR2 ANQGSEA. CDR3 DNA sequence: TGCAGCGTTAATTTAGACCAGGGGCAGAGTCTGTTTTTT. This encodes CSVNLDQGQSLFF.

The chain combines TRBV6-5 with TRBJ1-5, with D possibly matching TRBD1 (6 bases). The CDR3 has 15 amino acids. V lost 6 bases and J lost 4, with 16 bases in between. From germline, CDR1 is MNHEY and CDR2 SVGAGI. CDR3 sequence (DNA): TGTGCCAGCAGGCAGGCTTGGACAGCTAATCAGCCCCAGCATTTT. Its protein product is CASRQAWTANQPQHF.

The rearrangement uses TRBV6-4 and TRBJ2-6; weak D call: TRBD1 (6 bases). V lost 0 bases and J 0 bases, leaving 6 bases between the germline ends. The length of the CDR3 is 16 residues. Germline V CDR1 and CDR2: MRHNA, SNTAGT. Here the CDR3 reads CASSDSGGSGANVLTF. The CDR3 DNA follows: TGTGCCAGCAGTGACTCAGGGGGCTCTGGGGCCAACGTCCTGACTTTC.

This chain connects TRBV30 to TRBJ1-1; maybe TRBD1 (6 bases). Trimming shortened V by 3 bases and J by 4 bases, and 12 bases separated the two germline ends. This CDR3 is built from 13 residues. Per the germline V gene, CDR1 is GTSNPN and CDR2 is SVGIG (reference sequence). The CDR3 nucleotides are TGTGCCTGGAGCTTTGGGGGGGCCACTGAAGCTTTCTTT. This sequence encodes CAWSFGGATEAFF.

V gene TRBV11-2 combines with J gene TRBJ2-1; tentative D call: TRBD1 (8 bases). Germline-derived CDR1 and CDR2 are SGHAT and FQNNGV. The CDR3 runs to 17 residues. V was trimmed by 5 bases and J by 6 bases, leaving 23 bases between them. CDR3 nucleotides: TGTGCCAGCAGCCAACTTATCGGACAGGGAGGGGGCAATGAGCAGTTCTTC. This codes for CASSQLIGQGGGNEQFF.

This clone is a singleton in its sample. The V gene is TRBV10-3, the J gene TRBJ2-1, with D uncertain. This CDR3 contains 13 residues. V lost 8 bases and J lost 8, with 16 bases in between. Germline assignment: CDR1 ENHRY and CDR2 SYGVKD. CDR3 protein: CAIQEPASYEQFF. The CDR3 DNA reads TGTGCCATCCAGGAACCCGCATCCTATGAGCAGTTCTTC.

The rearrangement links TRBV7-9 to TRBJ1-2; 9 bases fit TRBD1. The CDR3 runs to 13 residues. J lost 4 bases, V lost 5 bases, and 2 bases had no gene match. The germline V gene encodes CDR1 SEHNR and CDR2 FQNEAQ (reference sequence). The CDR3 DNA follows: TGTGCCAGCAGCCCGGGACAGGGCTATGGCTACACCTTC. It encodes CASSPGQGYGYTF.

CDR3 protein: CASSSRMNTEAFF. The DNA of the CDR3 is TGTGCCAGCAGCTCCAGGATGAACACTGAAGCTTTCTTT. This chain uses TRBV7-3 with TRBJ1-1; no clear D. The CDR3 consists of 13 residues. Trimming shortened V by 4 bases and J by 0 bases, and 6 bases separated the two germline ends. Germline-derived CDR1 and CDR2 are SGHTA and FQGTGA.